The T cell receptor (beta chain) under discussion was sequenced for a study of T cells in Graves' hyperthyroidism and ophthalmopathy. Study-level points and caveats: The model foresaw ophthalmopathy a median around 6.4 months prior to onset.

Researchers took RNA transcripts and amplified the TCR beta CDR3 regions from them. Carried out on the TCR CDR3, a first-round RT-PCR used the HTBI primer set. Via MiXCR, TCRdb re-called the multiplex PCR reads, giving one row per CDR3 protein. The sample lists more than 500,000 distinct CDR3 sequences, roughly a sixth occurring once. Note on this clonotype: Its antigen is not identified.

V was clipped by 0 bases and J by 4 bases; unmatched bases: 7. This CDR3 region has 15 residues. Germline V lookup: CDR1 DFQATT, CDR2 SNEGSKA (reference sequence). The chain recombines TRBV20-1 with TRBJ2-7, with TRBD1 matching 9 bases. This receptor was obtained from a woman aged 25 to 39 with Graves' ophthalmopathy. Sequenced sample: blood. The CDR3 loop reads CSARDLGQGIYEQYF. The CDR3 DNA reads TGCAGTGCTAGAGATTTAGGACAGGGGATTTACGAGCAGTACTTC.